This T cell receptor (beta chain) stems from a study of blood T cell repertoires in COVID-19. As for the study in general: T cells, B-cell-depleted T cells, or PBMCs provided the cDNA or gDNA that served as material.

TCRdb's table, derived via immunoSEQ multiplex PCR, lists solely in-frame clones and lacks some. Of 130,000 to 150,000 clones in the sample, roughly 80% were seen once. CDR1 is SGHRS and CDR2 is YFSETQ in the germline V gene. There are 14 residues in the CDR3. V trimming: 7 bases; J trimming: 2 bases; junction bases outside the gene matches: 7. This TCR was sampled from a woman of 80 years or more with acute or convalescent COVID-19. Sequenced material: peripheral blood. The rearrangement links TRBV5-1 to TRBJ2-7, with 9 bases that match TRBD1. CDR3 sequence (DNA): TGCGCCAGCGTTCTTGGGACAGGGACCTACGAGCAGTACTTC. Translated: CASVLGTGTYEQYF.